This TCR beta chain is drawn from a study of identifying expanded T cells in peripheral blood. Study-wide results and limits: Clone count variance between roughly 2-week samples rose with total template count.

This clone was seen just once. The antigen is undetermined. No infections or other immune events were documented during collection. The CDR3 sequence is 14 residues long. Germline loops: CDR1 KGHSH, CDR2 LQKENI. The V end lost 5 bases, the J end lost 2 bases, and 13 bases lay between the germline ends. The data were produced by immunoSEQ multiplex PCR, yet TCRdb's version contains in-frame clones alone and is incomplete. This table has approximately 92,000 clones, about 85% appearing once. The gene calls are TRBV18 and TRBJ2-7, with D possibly matching TRBD1 (6 bases). This receptor was taken from a person aged 18 to 69 in good health. The sequenced sample was blood. The CDR3 loop reads CASSAERTAYEQYF. CDR3 DNA: TGTGCCAGCTCAGCAGAACGGACAGCCTACGAGCAGTACTTC. Full variable domain (outside the CDR3, taken from reference TRBV18 and TRBJ2-7): NAGVMQNPRHLVRRRGQEARLRCSPMKGHSHVYWYRQLPEEGLKFMVYLQKENIIDESGMPKERFSAEFPKEGPSILRIQQVVRGDSAAYFCASSAERTAYEQYFGPGTRLTVT.